The source of this TCR beta chain is a study of cytomegalovirus exposure and HLA in healthy donors. Primers: 60 Vbeta forward and 13 Jbeta reverse. Using immunoSEQ multiplex PCR, the repertoire was profiled, and TCRdb retains in-frame clones only, with some absent. This repertoire comprises approximately 100,000 clones; its ten largest clones make up 0.45% to 0.6%. With regard to this clone: Its antigen is still unknown.

General study results and limits: Earlier results showed most TCR beta V segments being productive about 87% or about 30% of the time.

The receptor's source is a man in his fifties in good health and CMV-seronegative. The sample consisted of PBMCs.

Here the CDR3 reads CASSPQRNEKLFF. The CDR3 coding sequence is TGTGCCAGCTCACCACAGCGTAATGAAAAACTGTTTTTT. The chain combines TRBV18 with TRBJ1-4; D gene uncertain. V gave up 1 base and J gave up 4 bases, with 4 bases separating them. This CDR3 contains 13 residues. Germline-derived CDR1 and CDR2 are KGHSH and LQKENI.